One and the same sample provided the 28 T cell receptor beta chains below, sequenced in a study of T cell responses to AZD1222 COVID-19 vaccine. Sequencing was performed with immunoSEQ multiplex PCR; in TCRdb, only in-frame clones are kept and a portion is missing. Seen here are 75,000 to 95,000 clones, roughly 90% observed once, and the top ten hold over 15%. The starting material was peripheral blood, obtained on day 0 of AZD1222 vaccination. Source of these receptors: an adult in good health.

This sequence joins TRBV19 and TRBJ2-7, with D perhaps TRBD2 (6 bases). This CDR3 contains 14 residues. Trimming stripped 5 bases from V and 6 bases from J, with 17 bases between. Germline assignment: CDR1 LNHDA and CDR2 SQIVND (reference sequence). CDR3 bases: TGTGCCAGTAGTCATCCGGGACTGACGCTCGAGCAGTACTTC. It codes for CASSHPGLTLEQYF.

The gene calls are TRBV19 and TRBJ1-6, with D possibly being TRBD1 (5 bases). Germline assignment: CDR1 LNHDA and CDR2 SQIVND (reference sequence). Between the trimmed V and J ends, which lost 2 bases and 10 bases, there was a span of 12 bases. The CDR3 is made up of 14 amino acids. Written as DNA, the CDR3 is TGTGCCAGTAGTATAAGAGAAAGGGGATCACCCCTCCACTTT. Residues: CASSIRERGSPLHF.

The chain is built from TRBV10-3 and TRBJ2-1; 10 bases line up with TRBD2. V lost 4 bases, J lost 8 bases, and 11 bases stayed unmatched. Germline CDR1 is ENHRY and CDR2 is SYGVKD. The CDR3 spans 16 residues. The CDR3 DNA is TGTGCCATCAGTGGGGGGTCGGGGACTAGCGTCGATGAGCAGTTCTTC. It specifies CAISGGSGTSVDEQFF.

This clone was counted a single time. The rearrangement uses TRBV24-1 and TRBJ1-2; unclear D gene. This CDR3 has 16 residues. V lost 2 bases and J lost 4, with 16 bases in between. The germline V gene has CDR1 KGHDR and CDR2 SFDVKD. This chain's CDR3 is CATSDSPSRHFYGYTF. CDR3 in DNA: TGTGCCACCAGTGATTCGCCCTCCCGGCACTTCTATGGCTACACCTTC.

The V gene is TRBV19, the J gene TRBJ2-7, with TRBD1 matching 7 bases. Per germline, CDR1 LNHDA and CDR2 SQIVND (reference sequence). The CDR3 totals 16 residues. Losses at the gene ends were 5 bases for V and 0 bases for J; bases not matched to a gene: 10. In DNA form, the CDR3 reads TGTGCCAGTAGTCCCCTTCGGACAGGAAACTCCTACGAGCAGTACTTC. Encoded protein: CASSPLRTGNSYEQYF.

The chain combines TRBV5-4 with TRBJ2-3, with 7 positions matching TRBD2. V lost 4 bases to trimming and J lost 3 bases; unmatched junction nucleotides: 8. Germline V gives CDR1 SGHNT, CDR2 YYREEE (reference sequence). The CDR3 loop spans 15 amino acids. DNA for the CDR3: TGTGCCAGCAGCGCCTTAGCGGGTGGGACAGATACGCAGTATTTT. Translation gives CASSALAGGTDTQYF.

A word on this clone: The same CDR3 is also encoded by other DNA sequences in this sample. The chain joins TRBV5-1 to TRBJ1-6; D not certain. Trimming stripped 4 bases from V and 0 bases from J, with 11 bases between. Germline V CDR1 and CDR2: SGHRS, YFSETQ. This CDR3 is 16 amino acids long. This CDR3 is CASSLGPSSYNSPLHF. In nucleotides, the CDR3 is TGCGCCAGCAGCCTCGGTCCAAGCTCCTATAATTCACCCCTCCACTTT.

The chain carries TRBV6-2 or TRBV6-3 and TRBJ1-1, with D perhaps matching TRBD1 (5 bases). V shed 2 bases and J shed 0 bases, with 7 bases lying between them. The germline V gene encodes CDR1 MNHEY and CDR2 SVGEGT. The CDR3 consists of 14 residues. In DNA form, the CDR3 reads TGTGCCAGCAGTTACCGGGGCTTGAACACTGAAGCTTTCTTT. Translated, it gives CASSYRGLNTEAFF.

The genes are TRBV10-3 and TRBJ2-7, with a weak D call TRBD2 (6 bases). Germline loops: CDR1 ENHRY, CDR2 SYGVKD. The CDR3 covers 14 residues. Trimming pared 1 base from V and 4 bases from J, leaving 11 bases between. The CDR3 region is CAISEWDLTYEQYF. CDR3 DNA sequence: TGTGCCATCAGTGAGTGGGACTTAACATACGAGCAGTACTTC.

The CDR3 protein is CASSGDLTGGSITQHF. The CDR3 DNA follows: TGTGCCAGCAGTGGGGACCTGACAGGGGGGAGCATAACCCAGCATTTT. The rearrangement uses TRBV2 and TRBJ1-5; 9 nucleotides line up with TRBD1. Germline V CDR1 and CDR2: SNHLY, FYNNEI. V shed 4 bases and J 11 bases; nucleotides not matched to a gene: 15. The CDR3 extends over 16 amino acids.

The V and J genes are TRBV28 and TRBJ1-1; D is perhaps TRBD1 (5 bases). V gave up 5 bases and J gave up 4 bases, with 20 bases separating them. Germline values: CDR1 MDHEN, CDR2 SYDVKM. CDR3 length: 16 amino acids. The DNA for the CDR3 is TGTGCCAGCAGTCCCCCCTTCGGGAGGGACCGCACTGAAGCTTTCTTT. Translation: CASSPPFGRDRTEAFF.

The chain employs TRBV25-1 and TRBJ2-5; D possibly uses TRBD1 or TRBD2 (5 bases each). Looked up from germline, CDR1 is MGHDK and CDR2 is SYGVNS. This CDR3 contains 15 residues. Trimming removed 6 bases at V and 0 bases at J, with 14 bases between. CDR3 amino acids: CASRTPGRNQETQYF. The CDR3 DNA follows: TGTGCCAGCAGAACCCCGGGACGCAACCAAGAGACCCAGTACTTC. The entire variable domain, with the rest obtained from reference TRBV25-1 and TRBJ2-5, is as follows: EADIYQTPRYLVIGTGKKITLECSQTMGHDKMYWYQQDPGMELHLIHYSYGVNSTEKGDLSSESTVSRIRTEHFPLTLESARPSHTSQYLCASRTPGRNQETQYFGPGTRLLVL.

The CDR3 DNA reads TGCGCCAGCACGCCTGAGGGGGCAGGCTATGGCTACACCTTC. It encodes CASTPEGAGYGYTF. This chain uses TRBV5-1 with TRBJ1-2, with TRBD1 matching over 7 bases. From germline, CDR1 is SGHRS and CDR2 YFSETQ. This CDR3 is built from 14 residues. The V and J ends lost 6 bases and 4 bases, in that order; junction bases with no gene match: 9.

The chain carries TRBV24-1 and TRBJ1-1, with 8 positions matching TRBD1. The trim removed 12 bases at V and 7 bases at J, leaving 9 bases unmatched. The CDR3 consists of 12 residues. Per the germline V gene, CDR1 is KGHDR and CDR2 is SFDVKD. The CDR3, as DNA: TGTGCCTCTACGACAGGGGCTGGTGAAGCTTTCTTT. It is translated as CASTTGAGEAFF.

The chain has TRBV10-1 and TRBJ2-7, with 8 bases that match TRBD2. The length of the CDR3 is 12 residues. Germline CDR1 is WNHNN and CDR2 is SYGVQD (reference sequence). V dropped 6 bases and J dropped 7; count of bases not matched to a gene: 5. CDR3: CASRGLEDEQYF. Here the CDR3 DNA reads TGCGCCAGCAGGGGACTAGAAGATGAGCAGTACTTC.

The J gene is TRBJ2-3, the V gene TRBV5-1, with D unclear. This CDR3 spans 16 amino acids. Germline CDR1 and CDR2: SGHRS and YFSETQ. V lost 2 bases, J lost 0 bases, and 13 bases lay in between. The CDR3 region has the DNA TGCGCCAGCAGCTTCCTGAGTGGCGCTAGCACAGATACGCAGTATTTT. Its protein product is CASSFLSGASTDTQYF.

A remark on this clone: This CDR3 is also generated by other DNA sequences in the sample. The CDR3 DNA sequence: TGTGCCAGCAGCTTAAGGCAGGGAAATCAGCCCCAGCATTTT. It specifies CASSLRQGNQPQHF. The V gene is TRBV7-2, the J gene TRBJ1-5, with a weak D call TRBD1 (5 bases). Trimming took 2 bases from V and 4 from J, leaving 9 bases between them. The V gene's germline CDR1 is SGHTA and CDR2 FQGNSA. This CDR3 contains 14 residues.

This chain uses TRBV28 with TRBJ2-3; possibly TRBD2 for D (5 bases). The ends were cut back, 5 bases at V and 1 base at J, with 13 bases in the middle. Germline CDR1 reads MDHEN; CDR2 reads SYDVKM. This CDR3 comprises 15 residues. The CDR3 loop reads CASSTPGIGTDTQYF. CDR3 in DNA: TGTGCCAGCAGTACCCCCGGGATTGGCACAGATACGCAGTATTTT.

The chain has TRBV21-1 and TRBJ2-7; the listed D gene, TRBD1, was not tested against the DNA. TRBV21-1 is marked as a pseudogene. This CDR3 region has 14 residues. Here the CDR3 DNA reads TGTGCCAGCAGCCCGGGACAGGGAGCCTACGAGCAGTACTTC. It yields the protein CASSPGQGAYEQYF.

Of note for this clone: One end of the junction is discordant with germline, which a read error may explain. The chain carries TRBV4-2 and TRBJ2-1; 10 bases align to TRBD2. The CDR3 contains 16 residues. CDR1 and CDR2 from the germline V gene are LGHNA and YNFKEQ. CDR3 loop: CASGQGWTSGYNEQFF. In DNA form, the CDR3 reads TGTGCCAGCGGCCAAGGATGGACTAGCGGTTACAATGAGCAGTTCTTC.

V is TRBV24-1 and J is TRBJ2-5; 7 bases are a match to TRBD2. The CDR3 is 14 residues long. The V gene's germline CDR1 is KGHDR and CDR2 SFDVKD. V gave up 5 bases and J gave up 3 bases; unmatched junction bases: 5. The CDR3 DNA sequence: TGTGCCACCAGTGCGGCTAGCGGCAAAGAGACCCAGTACTTC. It yields the protein CATSAASGKETQYF.

This chain connects TRBV28 to TRBJ2-3, with a tentative D call TRBD2 (5 bases). Trimming took off 1 base at V and 4 bases at J, with 12 bases between the two ends. CDR3 size: 15 residues. Germline lookup yields CDR1 MDHEN and CDR2 SYDVKM. DNA of the CDR3: TGTGCCAGCAGTTTATTGACTCTGAGGGCAGATACGCAGTATTTT. The encoded protein is CASSLLTLRADTQYF.

The count of this clone is one. The rearrangement uses TRBV6-5 and TRBJ2-7; 7 bases line up with TRBD1. Germline CDR1 reads MNHEY; CDR2 reads SVGAGI. J gave up 2 bases and V 7 bases, and 8 bases lay outside the gene matches. This CDR3 has 14 amino acids. The DNA for the CDR3 is TGTGCCAGCACCGATGGGGACAGAGCCTACGAGCAGTACTTC. Protein sequence: CASTDGDRAYEQYF.

This chain joins TRBV4-3 and TRBJ2-1; a possible D gene is TRBD2 (6 bases). Trimming took off 0 bases at V and 9 bases at J, with 12 bases between the two ends. CDR1 and CDR2 (germline): LGHNA, YSLEER. The CDR3 runs 14 residues. The CDR3 protein is CASSQEWLASEQFF. The CDR3 coding sequence is TGCGCCAGCAGCCAAGAGTGGCTAGCGAGTGAGCAGTTCTTC.

The chain has TRBV6-5 and TRBJ1-6; 8 bases fit TRBD1. After removal of 7 bases from V and 8 bases from J, the junction contained 4 bases not matched to a gene. The CDR3 spans 13 residues. Germline V lookup: CDR1 MNHEY, CDR2 SVGAGI. The CDR3 spells CASTGTGYSPLHF. In DNA, the CDR3 is TGTGCCAGCACAGGGACAGGTTATTCACCCCTCCACTTT.

The gene calls are TRBV18 and TRBJ1-6; D call uncertain. V shed 2 bases and J shed 0 bases, with 11 bases lying between them. Germline V lookup: CDR1 KGHSH, CDR2 LQKENI. The length of the CDR3 is 17 residues. The CDR3 nucleotides read TGTGCCAGCTCACCAGTAACCCCCAGCTCCTATAATTCACCCCTCCACTTT. The encoded protein is CASSPVTPSSYNSPLHF.

This clone has a handful of counts. V and J are TRBV10-3 and TRBJ1-3; D possibly corresponds to TRBD1 (5 bases). Germline V lookup: CDR1 ENHRY, CDR2 SYGVKD. Trimming cost V 7 bases and J 4 bases, with 14 bases left between them. The CDR3 is made up of 14 amino acids. In nucleotides, the CDR3 is TGTGCCATCAACCCGGGACTGATAGGAAACACCATATATTTT. It translates to CAINPGLIGNTIYF.

This clone has only one observation. The chain carries TRBV10-3 and TRBJ2-7, with 11 bases aligning to TRBD2. Germline V gene sequence: CDR1 ENHRY, CDR2 SYGVKD. V shed 6 bases and J 5 bases; nucleotides not matched to a gene: 3. This CDR3 has 13 amino acids. For the CDR3, the DNA is TGTGCCATCAGACTAGCGGGAGAGGACGAGCAGTACTTC. Amino acids: CAIRLAGEDEQYF.